This T cell receptor (beta chain) is from a study of cytomegalovirus exposure and HLA in healthy donors. The overall study: Earlier, some 180 million T cells were analyzed, and 117 million unique TCR beta sequences were found among them.

Germline CDR1 reads MDHEN; CDR2 reads SYDVKM. V shed 6 bases and J shed 4 bases, with 22 bases lying between them. The CDR3 is 16 amino acids. Use of 60 Vbeta and 13 Jbeta primers characterized the PCR. Sequenced by immunoSEQ multiplex PCR; TCRdb stores in-frame clones only, minus some. Of some 140,000 clones listed, around 77% are singletons. Study-wide points: The majority of TCR sequences were rare, yet some public TCRs appeared in many donors. CMV serostatus was the sole immune exposure information available. Researchers reported that a few CMV-associated chains were confirmed in vitro as CMV antigen-specific.

About this clone: Its target is unknown.

What was sequenced was PBMCs. The source is a man aged 50 to 59 in good health and CMV-seronegative. This chain connects TRBV28 to TRBJ2-7; D unresolved. This CDR3 reads CASRPFMGSSGYEQYF. The CDR3 nucleotides read TGTGCCAGCAGACCCTTTATGGGCAGTAGTGGTTACGAGCAGTACTTC. The full variable domain, with the rest looked up from reference TRBV28 and TRBJ2-7, is DVKVTQSSRYLVKRTGEKVFLECVQDMDHENMFWYRQDPGLGLRLIYFSYDVKMKEKGDIPEGYSVSREKKERFSLILESASTNQTSMYLCASRPFMGSSGYEQYFGPGTRLTVT.